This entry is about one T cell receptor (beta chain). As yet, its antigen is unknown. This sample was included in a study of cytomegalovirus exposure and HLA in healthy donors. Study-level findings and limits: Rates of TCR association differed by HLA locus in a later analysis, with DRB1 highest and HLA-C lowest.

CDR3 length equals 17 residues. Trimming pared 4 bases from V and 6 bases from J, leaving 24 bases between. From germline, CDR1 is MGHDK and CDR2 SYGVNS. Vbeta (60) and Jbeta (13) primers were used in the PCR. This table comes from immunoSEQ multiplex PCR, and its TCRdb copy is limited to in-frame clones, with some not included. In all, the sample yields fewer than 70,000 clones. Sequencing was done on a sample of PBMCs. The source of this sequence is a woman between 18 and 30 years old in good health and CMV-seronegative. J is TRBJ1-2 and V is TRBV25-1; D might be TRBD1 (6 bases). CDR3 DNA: TGTGCCAGCAGTGGGACAAGGGTGACACAGGGTCTGAATGGCTACACCTTC. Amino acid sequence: CASSGTRVTQGLNGYTF.